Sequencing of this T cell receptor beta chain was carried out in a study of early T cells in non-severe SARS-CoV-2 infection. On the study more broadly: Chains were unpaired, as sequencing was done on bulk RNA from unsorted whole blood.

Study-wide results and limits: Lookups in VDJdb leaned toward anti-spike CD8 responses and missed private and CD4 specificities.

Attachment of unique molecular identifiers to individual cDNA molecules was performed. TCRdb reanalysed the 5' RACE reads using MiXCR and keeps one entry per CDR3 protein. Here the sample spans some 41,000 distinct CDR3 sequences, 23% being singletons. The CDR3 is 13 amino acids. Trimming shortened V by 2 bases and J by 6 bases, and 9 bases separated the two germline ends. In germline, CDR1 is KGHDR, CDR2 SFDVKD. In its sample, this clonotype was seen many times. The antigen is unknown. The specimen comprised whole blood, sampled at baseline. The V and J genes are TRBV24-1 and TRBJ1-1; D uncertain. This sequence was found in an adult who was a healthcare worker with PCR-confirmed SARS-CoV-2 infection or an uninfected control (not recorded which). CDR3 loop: CATSDSDGAEAFF. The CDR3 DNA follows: TGTGCCACCAGTGATTCGGACGGCGCTGAAGCTTTCTTT.